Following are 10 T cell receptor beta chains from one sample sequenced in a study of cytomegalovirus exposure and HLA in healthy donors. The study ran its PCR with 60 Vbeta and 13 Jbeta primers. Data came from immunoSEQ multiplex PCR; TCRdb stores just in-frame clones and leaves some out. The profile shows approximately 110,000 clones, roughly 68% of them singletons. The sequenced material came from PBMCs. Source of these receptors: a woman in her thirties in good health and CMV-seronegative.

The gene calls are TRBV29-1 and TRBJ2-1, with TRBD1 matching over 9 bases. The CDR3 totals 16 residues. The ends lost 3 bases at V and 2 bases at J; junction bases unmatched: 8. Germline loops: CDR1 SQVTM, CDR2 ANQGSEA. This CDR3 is CSVELQGTGPYNEQFF. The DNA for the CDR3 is TGCAGCGTTGAGCTCCAGGGGACAGGGCCCTACAATGAGCAGTTCTTC.

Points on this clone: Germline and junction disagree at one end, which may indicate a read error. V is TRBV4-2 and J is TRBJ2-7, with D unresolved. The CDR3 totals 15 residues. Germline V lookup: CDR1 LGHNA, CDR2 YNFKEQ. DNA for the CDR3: TGTGCCAGCAGCCAAGATTTGTCCAACCCTTACGAGCGGTACTTC. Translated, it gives CASSQDLSNPYERYF.

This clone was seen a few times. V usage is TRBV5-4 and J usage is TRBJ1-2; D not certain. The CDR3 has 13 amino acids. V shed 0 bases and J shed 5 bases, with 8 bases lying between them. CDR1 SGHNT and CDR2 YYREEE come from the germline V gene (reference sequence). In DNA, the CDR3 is TGTGCCAGCAGCTTGGACAGACTATATGGCTACACCTTC. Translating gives CASSLDRLYGYTF.

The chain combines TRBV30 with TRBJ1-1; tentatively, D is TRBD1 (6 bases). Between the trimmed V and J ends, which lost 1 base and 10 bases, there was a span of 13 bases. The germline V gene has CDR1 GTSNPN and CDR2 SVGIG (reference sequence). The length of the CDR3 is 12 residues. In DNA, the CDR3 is TGTGCCTGGAGTGCGCCTTCAGGGGTAGCTTTCTTT. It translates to CAWSAPSGVAFF.

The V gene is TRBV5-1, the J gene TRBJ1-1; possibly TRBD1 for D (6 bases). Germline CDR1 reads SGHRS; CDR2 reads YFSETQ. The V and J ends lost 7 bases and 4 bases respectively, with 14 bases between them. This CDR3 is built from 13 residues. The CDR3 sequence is CASQQGQGTEAFF. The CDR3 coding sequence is TGCGCCAGCCAACAGGGTCAGGGCACTGAAGCTTTCTTT.

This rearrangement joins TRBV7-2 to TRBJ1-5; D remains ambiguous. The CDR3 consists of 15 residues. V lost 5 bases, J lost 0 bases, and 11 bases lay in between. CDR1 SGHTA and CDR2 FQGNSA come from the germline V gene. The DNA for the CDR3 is TGTGCCAGCAGCCCTCAGGCCCATAGCAATCAGCCCCAGCATTTT. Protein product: CASSPQAHSNQPQHF.

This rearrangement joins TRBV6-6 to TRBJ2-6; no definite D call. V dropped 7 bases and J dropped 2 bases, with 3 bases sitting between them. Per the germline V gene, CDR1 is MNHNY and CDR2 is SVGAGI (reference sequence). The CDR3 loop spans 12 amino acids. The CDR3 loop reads CASKPGANVLTF. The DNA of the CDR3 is TGTGCCAGCAAGCCTGGGGCCAACGTCCTGACTTTC.

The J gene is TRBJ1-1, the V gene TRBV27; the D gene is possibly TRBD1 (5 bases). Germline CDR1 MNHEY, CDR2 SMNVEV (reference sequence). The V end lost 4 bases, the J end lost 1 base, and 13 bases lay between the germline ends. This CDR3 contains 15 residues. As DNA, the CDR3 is TGTGCCAGCAGTTCGCTAGGGGCTTCGAACACTGAAGCTTTCTTT. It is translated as CASSSLGASNTEAFF.

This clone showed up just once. CDR3 in amino acids: CASSSDGNQPQHF. The CDR3 DNA follows: TGTGCCAGCAGCTCAGACGGGAATCAGCCCCAGCATTTT. This chain connects TRBV6-6 to TRBJ1-5, with D uncertain. Germline V gives CDR1 MNHNY, CDR2 SVGAGI (reference sequence). V lost 6 bases and J lost 4, with 10 bases in between. CDR3 size: 13 residues.

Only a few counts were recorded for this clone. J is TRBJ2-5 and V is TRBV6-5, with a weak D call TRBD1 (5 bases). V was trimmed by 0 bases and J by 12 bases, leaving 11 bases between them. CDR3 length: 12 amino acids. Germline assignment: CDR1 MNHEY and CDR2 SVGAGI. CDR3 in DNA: TGTGCCAGCAGTTACTCGGGGCGAGTAGAGTACTTC. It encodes CASSYSGRVEYF.